This T cell receptor beta chain came from a study of cytomegalovirus exposure and HLA in healthy donors. Study summary: Falling in the Caucasian-associated ancestry cluster were 81% of under 450 genotyped donors. General study findings and limits: Analysis performed later showed TCR beta chains linked to HLA being more clonally expanded than equally common others.

The PCR had 60 Vbeta and 13 Jbeta primers. The data were produced by immunoSEQ multiplex PCR, yet TCRdb's version contains in-frame clones alone and is incomplete. The data hold over 200,000 clones, with 85% to 90% observed a single time. On this clone itself: What it recognizes is unknown.

The germline gives CDR1 SGHRS, CDR2 YFSETQ. CDR3 size: 15 residues. With 0 bases removed from V and 0 bases from J, the gap between germline ends came to 6 bases. Whether this donor was CMV seropositive was not recorded. The V and J genes are TRBV5-1 and TRBJ2-2, with D hard to call. The receptor comes from a human donor in good health. Sequenced input: PBMCs. CDR3 residues: CASSLDLSNTGELFF. In nucleotides, the CDR3 is TGCGCCAGCAGCTTGGACTTATCGAACACCGGGGAGCTGTTTTTT.